Below, 18 T cell receptor beta chains from the same sample are listed, as sequenced in a study of cytomegalovirus exposure and HLA in healthy donors. The PCR made use of 60 Vbeta and 13 Jbeta primers. TCRdb keeps only in-frame clones here, not all; method: immunoSEQ multiplex PCR. The data hold around 190,000 clones, with 83% observed a single time. The sample was PBMCs. These receptors all come from a man aged 40-49 years in good health and CMV-seropositive.

This clone is a singleton in its sample. The rearrangement joins TRBV27 to TRBJ1-5, with TRBD1 matching 10 bases. V shed 3 bases and J 2 bases; nucleotides not matched to a gene: 1. The CDR3 sequence is 15 residues long. Germline V gives CDR1 MNHEY, CDR2 SMNVEV (reference sequence). CDR3 sequence (DNA): TGTGCCAGCAGTTTTGGGACAGGGGGCAATCAGCCCCAGCATTTT. This codes for CASSFGTGGNQPQHF.

This clone was detected a few times. The V gene is TRBV27, the J gene TRBJ2-2, with D possibly matching TRBD2 (6 bases). The CDR3 has 16 amino acids. CDR1 is MNHEY, CDR2 SMNVEV, per germline (reference sequence). The V and J ends lost 5 bases and 1 base respectively, with 14 bases between them. In DNA form, the CDR3 reads TGTGCCAGCAGTCCCAAGAGCGGGTGGAACACCGGGGAGCTGTTTTTT. It yields the protein CASSPKSGWNTGELFF.

V gene TRBV7-6 combines with J gene TRBJ2-2, with TRBD1 matching over 9 bases. The V gene's germline CDR1 is SGHVS and CDR2 FNYEAQ. With 7 bases clipped from V and 5 bases from J, the junction kept 8 bases outside the gene matches. The CDR3 runs to 15 residues. CDR3 in DNA: TGTGCCAGCACTAAGGGACAGGGAGGGACCGGGGAGCTGTTTTTT. Protein: CASTKGQGGTGELFF.

The V and J genes are TRBV2 and TRBJ1-2; D is undetermined. The CDR3 runs 13 residues. V lost 6 bases, J lost 4 bases, and 12 bases lay in between. The germline V gene encodes CDR1 SNHLY and CDR2 FYNNEI. This CDR3 reads CASSYVEGYGYTF. The DNA for the CDR3 is TGTGCCAGCAGCTACGTTGAGGGCTATGGCTACACCTTC.

The rearrangement joins TRBV2 to TRBJ1-5; TRBD1 might be the D (5 bases). The CDR3 sequence is 13 residues long. Germline loops: CDR1 SNHLY, CDR2 FYNNEI. V dropped 6 bases and J dropped 4 bases, with 10 bases sitting between them. The CDR3 DNA follows: TGTGCCAGCAGCGGACAACAAAATCAGCCCCAGCATTTT. Translating gives CASSGQQNQPQHF.

The J gene is TRBJ2-3, the V gene TRBV25-1, with D uncertain. CDR1 is MGHDK and CDR2 is SYGVNS in the germline V gene. The CDR3 loop spans 13 amino acids. V dropped 6 bases and J dropped 6 bases, with 13 bases sitting between them. CDR3 loop: CASRSAVWDTQYF. As DNA, the CDR3 is TGTGCCAGCAGGAGCGCAGTTTGGGATACGCAGTATTTT.

This clone has only one observation. This chain uses TRBV4-3 with TRBJ1-1; D might be TRBD1 (6 bases). The CDR3 has 17 amino acids. The germline V and J ends were trimmed by 1 base and 5 bases, with 20 bases remaining between them. Per germline, CDR1 LGHNA and CDR2 YSLEER. CDR3 region: CASSQALTLGAGTEAFF. In DNA form, the CDR3 reads TGCGCCAGCAGCCAAGCCCTTACCCTGGGGGCAGGGACTGAAGCTTTCTTT.

The chain carries TRBV5-1 and TRBJ2-1; 8 bases map to TRBD2. Germline V gene sequence: CDR1 SGHRS, CDR2 YFSETQ. This CDR3 is built from 16 residues. V lost 4 bases and J lost 3; bases outside the gene matches: 9. The CDR3 DNA follows: TGCGCCAGCAGCCCCCAGGCGGGAGGATACTACAATGAGCAGTTCTTC. Residues: CASSPQAGGYYNEQFF.

The rearrangement links TRBV10-3 to TRBJ1-1, with 7 bases identical to TRBD1. Germline V CDR1 and CDR2: ENHRY, SYGVKD. The V gene end was trimmed by 4 bases and the J gene end by 4 bases; junction bases not matched to a gene: 6. The CDR3 totals 14 residues. CDR3 sequence reads: CAISGGGRITEAFF. The CDR3 DNA is TGTGCCATCAGTGGAGGGGGCAGGATCACTGAAGCTTTCTTT.

The rearrangement joins TRBV10-1 to TRBJ2-1, with 9 bases matching TRBD1. CDR1 is WNHNN and CDR2 is SYGVQD in the germline V gene (reference sequence). V lost 6 bases, J lost 1 base, and 4 bases stayed unmatched. The CDR3 runs 15 residues. The CDR3 DNA is TGCGCCAGCAGCGAACAGGGGGCTTCCTACAATGAGCAGTTCTTC. Protein: CASSEQGASYNEQFF.

The rearrangement links TRBV10-3 to TRBJ2-1; 7 nucleotides align to TRBD2. Germline trimming cut 0 bases from V and 0 bases from J; bases unmatched to any gene: 5. CDR3 length: 17 amino acids. Germline V gives CDR1 ENHRY, CDR2 SYGVKD. CDR3 sequence reads: CAISESASGLSYNEQFF. The DNA of the CDR3 is TGTGCCATCAGTGAGTCGGCTAGCGGACTCTCCTACAATGAGCAGTTCTTC.

J is TRBJ2-3 and V is TRBV6-1; 10 bases are shared with TRBD1. Per the germline V gene, CDR1 is MNHNS and CDR2 is SASEGT. CDR3 length equals 17 residues. After removal of 0 bases from V and 3 bases from J, the junction contained 6 bases not matched to a gene. DNA for the CDR3: TGTGCCAGCAGTGAAGCGCCGTGGGACAGGGGAACAGATACGCAGTATTTT. Translating it yields CASSEAPWDRGTDTQYF.

The chain uses TRBV6-6 and TRBJ2-6; no clear D gene. Germline values: CDR1 MNHNY, CDR2 SVGAGI (reference sequence). Trimming took 10 bases from V and 4 from J, leaving 11 bases between them. CDR3 length equals 13 residues. The CDR3 DNA is TGTGCCATCCTACTCCCCGGGGCCAACGTCCTGACTTTC. The encoded protein is CAILLPGANVLTF.

The rearrangement links TRBV6-1 to TRBJ2-3; the D gene is possibly TRBD2 (5 bases). This CDR3 region has 13 residues. V lost 8 bases, J lost 5 bases, and 14 bases lay in between. Germline values: CDR1 MNHNS, CDR2 SASEGT. CDR3: CASGETREDTQYF. CDR3 DNA sequence: TGTGCCAGCGGGGAGACTCGGGAAGATACGCAGTATTTT.

This CDR3 is CATSTRTGGTDTQYF. As DNA, the CDR3 is TGTGCCACCAGCACCCGGACAGGAGGCACAGATACGCAGTATTTT. V gene TRBV15 combines with J gene TRBJ2-3, with 7 bases matching TRBD1. The germline V gene encodes CDR1 LNHNV and CDR2 YYDKDF (reference sequence). Germline trimming cut 4 bases from V and 1 base from J; bases unmatched to any gene: 5. The CDR3 sequence is 15 residues long. Supplemented by reference TRBV15 and TRBJ2-3, the full variable domain reads DAMVIQNPRYQVTQFGKPVTLSCSQTLNHNVMYWYQQKSSQAPKLLFHYYDKDFNNEADTPDNFQSRRPNTSFCFLDIRSPGLGDTAMYLCATSTRTGGTDTQYFGPGTRLTVL.

The chain joins TRBV9 to TRBJ2-3; the D is unclear. The CDR3 extends over 13 amino acids. The V gene lost 4 bases and the J gene lost 1 base, with 7 bases spanning the gap. The germline V gene encodes CDR1 SGDLS and CDR2 YYNGEE. The CDR3 region is CASSTPGTDTQYF. CDR3 bases: TGTGCCAGCAGCACTCCCGGCACAGATACGCAGTATTTT.

The V and J genes are TRBV6-1 and TRBJ2-7; a possible D gene is TRBD1 (5 bases). Germline assignment: CDR1 MNHNS and CDR2 SASEGT. The germline V and J ends were trimmed by 1 base and 5 bases, with 9 bases remaining between them. The CDR3 length is 13 residues. The CDR3 loop reads CASSEGGAHEQYF. CDR3 in DNA: TGTGCCAGCAGTGAAGGTGGGGCCCACGAGCAGTACTTC.

The rearrangement links TRBV7-2 to TRBJ2-1; 7 positions match TRBD1. In germline, CDR1 is SGHTA, CDR2 FQGNSA. The CDR3 has 12 residues. With V trimmed by 10 bases and J by 4 bases, 4 bases remained unmatched. The CDR3 coding sequence is TGTGCCACTGAACAGGGGTACAATGAGCAGTTCTTC. This encodes CATEQGYNEQFF.